This record concerns one T cell receptor beta chain sequence. The table lists this clone with a count of one. Its antigen remains undetermined. Per-base quality was not reported, and no clone a single base away is much larger than it. In total, roughly 670 healthy bone marrow donors made up the cohort. All cohort members were sampled while nominally healthy, although unrecorded immune exposures were likely present. The donor tested CMV seropositive and was one of the 289 seropositive cohort members. A peripheral blood sample was provided by each donor, and peripheral blood mononuclear cells were used for TCR beta sequencing. The Qiagen DNeasy Blood Extraction Kit was used to extract genomic DNA from the blood cell samples. The CDR3 starts with the cysteine, ends with the phenylalanine, and has 16 residues. Only the CDR3 DNA is retained, 48 bases long and in frame from the first base. CDR1 and CDR2 are drawn from the germline V gene (reference sequence): SEHNR, FQNEAQ. V is cut back by 1 base and J by 6 bases, with 8 bases in the junction unmatched.

These data belong to a study of cytomegalovirus exposure and HLA in healthy donors (TCRdb year 2017). Regarding the research as a whole: In an earlier analysis of 450 to 750 of the donors, under 300 Gb of sequence data and 90 million to 130 million unique TCR beta sequences from 150 million to 200 million T cells were reported. An early release covering about 600 HLA-typed donors comprised approximately 300 gigabases of sequencing data and tens of millions of unique TCR sequences. Among the roughly 390 genotyped donors, approximately 81% belonged to the genetic ancestry cluster associated with self-reported Caucasian donors. The study aimed to test whether signatures of past pathogen exposure could be identified by cataloging public T cell receptors. The study profiled the T cell repertoires of 550 to 700 subjects by immunosequencing and related them to cytomegalovirus serostatus. In addition to the first cohort of 650 to 750 subjects, a separate validation cohort of 100 to 150 different subjects was used. To predict cytomegalovirus infection status, the study brought together high-throughput TCR immunosequencing, statistical association of individual TCRs with disease status, and machine learning. In a later analysis, previously published TCR beta repertoires from several hundred donors were re-analyzed and high-resolution HLA genotyping was added so that TCR occurrence patterns could be studied. Rather than drawing on any new phenotypic data, the later analysis identified candidate immune exposures from TCR beta sequences and the way those sequences occurred across donors. In an earlier analysis of 550 to 700 of the donors, high-throughput TCR beta sequencing was used to judge whether each TCR beta V gene segment behaved as functional or pseudogenic. Donor age, sex, ethnicity and CMV serostatus were compiled together with the repertoire data. Genome-wide SNP genotypes for about 65% of the 666 donors were used in a later genetic analysis, which treated that subset as a discovery cohort. Every repertoire in the discovery cohort had been generated on one and the same sequencing platform. HLA typing covered class I and class II loci at four-digit resolution. The number of donors typed differed by locus, with 629-630 for A, B, C, DRB1 and DQB1, more than 500 for DQA1, 600 to 610 for DPA1, and some 440 for DPB1. A handful of DR-DQ haplotypes were treated as single units for association and clustering because of strong linkage in the cohort. Across under 500 genotyped donors of the cohort, an average of about 240,000 unique TCR beta nucleotide sequences per donor were sequenced, and roughly 18% of those sequences were non-productive. What the research found in general, with its limitations: In vitro tests confirmed that a few of the cytomegalovirus-associated TCR beta chains recognize cytomegalovirus antigens. An earlier analysis of approximately 500 of the donors showed that most TCR beta V segments appeared in productive rearrangements either about 87% or about 30% of the time, which broadly matched IMGT annotations. A group of highly shared sequence variants was considered likely to be a technical artifact of the sequencing pipeline. The 87-base-pair reads could not distinguish some IMGT-functional V segments, including TRBV6-2 and TRBV6-3, so those segments were excluded. Correlated functional status among segregating V segments might be attributable to linkage disequilibrium, but an unknown experimental factor could not be ruled out. V-gene and J-gene trimming of TCR beta chains was associated with a missense DCLRE1C variant in a later genetic analysis, and the association was replicated in an independent cohort. Most TCR sequences were observed very rarely across donors, whereas some public TCRs were present in many individuals. A later genetic analysis reported fewer N-insertions in productive TCRs among donors in an Asian-associated ancestry cluster than the approximately 670-donor mean. Presence/absence analyses assumed roughly uniform sequencing depth across donors, an assumption that may not hold. Several of the top co-occurrence clusters appeared to be linked to parvovirus B19, influenza, CMV and Epstein-Barr virus, according to a later analysis. Specific HLA alleles were associated with 15,000 to 20,000 TCR beta sequences at a false discovery rate of 0.05 in a later analysis. A further reported finding was that TCR beta sequences accurately predicted the HLA-A and HLA-B alleles for most subjects in the first cohort. Strong co-occurrence of HLA alleles, especially DR and DQ, made assigning TCR associations to individual alleles difficult. Because some donors lacked HLA typing at each locus, the association tests relied only on the typed subset. Cytomegalovirus status was reported to be diagnosed by the classifier with high specificity and sensitivity in both the original and validation cohorts. The cohort was sequenced for TCR beta chains only, and without alpha or paired-chain data the features that could be detected were limited. The authors suggested that the approach could potentially be extended to other disease states and immunological phenotypes. The earlier analysis of nearly 600 of the donors excluded approximately 15 rarely observed V segments, including chromosome 9 orphons, because counts were too low. In a later analysis, HLA-associated TCR beta chains showed more clonal expansion and lower generation probabilities than non-associated chains that were equally common. In a later analysis, most CMV-associated TCR beta chains were found to appear HLA-restricted, with HLA associations seemingly driven largely by CMV exposure. Immune exposure information for the cohort was limited to CMV serostatus. In a later analysis, the rate of TCR association differed among HLA loci, with DRB1 alleles having the most associated TCRs and HLA-C alleles having the fewest. The study listed 150 to 200 TCR beta chains as associated with cytomegalovirus.

Library preparation used the immunoSEQ multiplex PCR assay. The multiplex PCR relied on a mix of 60 forward primers for TCR Vbeta segments and 13 reverse primers for TCR Jbeta segments. The CDR3 region of rearranged TCR beta genes was amplified from genomic DNA by a multiplex PCR assay. On the Illumina HiSeq System, the amplified TCR beta libraries were sequenced as 87-base-pair reads. The original methods were these. A later analysis tallied roughly 80 million unique TCR beta chains across the approximately 670 repertoires, and approximately 9.9 million of those chains were shared by two or more donors. A nearest-neighbor algorithm error-corrected the raw reads and collapsed the reads into unique sequences, merging closely related sequences to remove PCR and sequencing errors. CDR3 sequences were aligned to IMGT reference sequences to assign V, D and J gene segments. For a sequence to be retained, a match of at least six nucleotides was required to both a V gene segment and a J gene segment. Rearrangements were classified as productive when the CDR3 lacked stop codons and remained in frame with V and J, and all other rearrangements were classified as non-productive. CDR3 was defined by IMGT convention, running from the second conserved V-encoded cysteine to the conserved J-encoded phenylalanine. In an earlier analysis of 500 to 650 of the donors, sequences lacking an unambiguous match to a single V gene segment were excluded. In an earlier analysis of roughly 500 of the donors, V segments were called functional above 56.7% productive rearrangements and were called segregating when the between-donor standard deviation exceeded 5%. A statistical classification framework was built to diagnose cytomegalovirus status from the catalog of TCR beta chain sequences. A later analysis assigned V and J genes by comparing TCR nucleotide sequences with IMGT/GENE-DB human TR gene sequences. A later analysis assigned CDR3 sequences and most-parsimonious VDJ recombination scenarios with the TCRdist pipeline. In a later analysis, each TCR beta chain was defined by its CDR3 amino acid sequence together with its V-gene family, and reads lacking a unique V-gene family were excluded. A later analysis removed 450 to 600 highly shared, low-generation-probability nucleotide sequences to deal with suspected cross-contamination and a sequencing artifact. In a later analysis, a clonal expansion index for each public chain was calculated from normalized within-repertoire ranks of inferred template counts. In a later analysis, generation probabilities were computed using a VDJ recombination model fitted to out-of-frame rearrangements, and the results were checked against IGoR. A later analysis scored TCR-TCR, TCR-HLA and TCR-CMV co-occurrence with hypergeometric tests, applying a repertoire-size bias correction to TCR pairs. A later analysis estimated false discovery rates by permuting HLA or CMV assignments 20 times. In a later analysis, co-occurring TCRs were grouped using DBSCAN, and TCRdist sequence similarity was added for clustering within HLA-allele-positive subsets. Repertoires with fewer than 30,000 or more than 120,000 public chains were left out of co-occurrence clustering, as were five repertoires with anomalous nucleotide sharing. TCRdb carries this immuneACCESS record with in-frame sequences only. Its versions omit some clonotypes, under half of them owing to an unresolved V gene in the studies checked, with the rest unexplained. The V and J calls and clone size were taken over from that table, and D and trimming were inferred from the DNA. A total of roughly 260,000 clones appear in this sample, 84% of them only once. In total, the top ten clones hold 2% of the sample.

The sequence derives from a woman in her 40s in good health and CMV-seropositive. The V and J segments used are TRBV7-9 and TRBJ2-1; 8 middle bases align to TRBD2. Sequenced material: PBMCs. CDR3 region: CASSLGAGTRGNEQFF. The DNA sequence is as follows: TGTGCCAGCAGCTTAGGGGCCGGGACTAGGGGCAATGAGCAGTTCTTC.